This entry concerns a single T cell receptor beta chain. Its recognized antigen is unknown. Nothing much larger sits one base from this clone, and base qualities are not available. According to the germline V gene, CDR1 reads MDHEN and CDR2 reads SYDVKM. V and J lose 7 bases and 8 bases, and a span of 17 bases separates them. The CDR3 contains 13 residues, cysteine and phenylalanine counted. Just the 39-base CDR3 DNA is kept, in frame starting at base 1. The data are from a study of shared clonotypes between healthy human individuals (dated by TCRdb to 2018 to 2020). Turning to the overall study: The cohort comprised a couple of women and three men aged 18 to 49 years. Blood TCR repertoires of about 5 healthy adults were deeply sequenced to estimate repertoire size and the extent of clonotype sharing between individuals. Each donor's leukapheresis produced roughly between roughly 0.9 and 9 billion PBMCs. Different laboratories and diverse techniques were used to prepare libraries and sequence TCR repertoires, to increase sequencing depth and limit assay-specific biases. For each donor, three plates each were used for CD4 naive and CD4 memory, two plates were used for CD8 naive, and one plate was used for CD8 memory.

Study-level results and caveats: Clonotypes shared by all four sorted-subset donors showed higher generation probabilities than non-shared clonotypes. When several donors were compared, the shared fraction of clonotypes was around 5% for naive CD4, about 4% for naive CD8, 2% to 2.5% for memory CD4, and 0.4% for memory CD8. Only blood was sampled, and tissue TCR repertoires likely differ from those in blood. Incomplete sequencing was indicated by rarefaction of sorted-subset datasets, despite the large sequencing depth. Pairwise subsampling indicated that sequencing depth was expected to affect the degree of clonotype sharing among donors. Naive subsets generally had larger estimated clonotype richness than memory subsets. Because the study included only a small number of donors, the genetic and exposure-history diversity represented was limited.

Using the deep immunoSEQ assay, TCR CDR3 regions were amplified from genomic DNA by multiplex PCR. Genomic DNA extracted from each cell subset was distributed evenly over all wells of several immunoSEQ 96-well plates, and each plate served as one replicate. For sorted subsets, approximately 0.2 ug of genomic DNA, equivalent to roughly 33,000 T cell genomes, went into each replicate PCR. Purified libraries were measured with a Qubit 3.0 fluorometer, size-checked on a Bioanalyzer 2100, and measured again with the KAPA Library Quantification kit. A separate single-read 150-cycle Illumina NextSeq 550 flow cell was used to sequence each immunoSEQ 96-well plate. Per the source publication's procedure: Because the immunoSEQ output included only junctional sequences and no quality scores, the filtering could not be the same as the filtering used for full-length reads. Sequences were annotated with PyIR, a Python wrapper for IgBLAST v1.9, and V/J genes and CDR3 were assigned using IMGT germline references. Reads with weak V/J assignments (E-value above 1e-6), missing CDR3, stop codons, out-of-frame junctions, or ambiguous translated residues were removed. V3J clonotypes were defined by identical inferred V gene, J gene, and CDR3 amino acid sequence. The percentage overlap between two repertoires was calculated by dividing the number of shared unique clonotypes by the size of the smaller repertoire. RTK rarefaction, the Chao1 estimator, and Recon v2.1 estimates of unobserved clonotypes were used to assess repertoire richness. Generation probabilities were computed with OLGA for all TCRbeta clonotypes obtained by the gDNA method from four donors. TCRdb took this table from immuneACCESS and kept in-frame rearrangements with V and J called. Such tables lack part of the clones; where checked against another copy, unresolved V genes explain under half of the gap, and the rest is unexplained. The DNA gave D and trimming, while V, J and clone size come from that table. Within this sample are 2.3 million or so clones, with approximately 95% of them counted one time only. Around 0.4% of the sample is taken by the ten largest.

The donors were healthy, HIV-negative adults who had no recently reported acute infections or vaccinations. Only Caucasian adults living in Nashville, Tennessee, USA were represented among the donors. CD4+ T cells were enriched through magnetic negative selection, after which naive cells were positively selected on CD45RA and the remaining negative fraction served as the memory subset. Blood was collected by leukapheresis, and PBMCs were isolated by Ficoll-Histopaque density gradient centrifugation and then cryopreserved in liquid nitrogen vapor phase. Analytical flow cytometry was used to check the purity and quantity of each magnetically sorted T cell population. Each sorted fraction had its genomic DNA isolated and then quantified by UV absorbance on a Nanodrop 2000c.

The receptor comes from a young man in good health. Some clones in this sample may be carry-over from other donors' samples. This chain is built from TRBV28 and TRBJ1-2, with the D gene uncertain. The material sequenced was naive CD4+ T cells from PBMCs. The meaning of the sample's cell subset or site label: CD45RA+ positively selected. The CDR3 is CASTATGLRGYTF. The nucleotides read TGTGCCAGCACCGCGACGGGTTTAAGGGGCTACACCTTC.